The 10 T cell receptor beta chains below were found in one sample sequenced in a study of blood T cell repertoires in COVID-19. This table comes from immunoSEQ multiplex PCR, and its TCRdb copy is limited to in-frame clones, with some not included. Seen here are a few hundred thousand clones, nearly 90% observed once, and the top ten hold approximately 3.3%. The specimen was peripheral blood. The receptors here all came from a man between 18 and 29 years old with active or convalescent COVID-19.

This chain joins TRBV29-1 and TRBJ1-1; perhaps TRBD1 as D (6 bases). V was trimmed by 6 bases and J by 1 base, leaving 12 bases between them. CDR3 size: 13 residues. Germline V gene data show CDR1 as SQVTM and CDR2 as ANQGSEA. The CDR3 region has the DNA TGCAGCGTGTCAGGGGTCTCGAACACTGAAGCTTTCTTT. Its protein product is CSVSGVSNTEAFF.

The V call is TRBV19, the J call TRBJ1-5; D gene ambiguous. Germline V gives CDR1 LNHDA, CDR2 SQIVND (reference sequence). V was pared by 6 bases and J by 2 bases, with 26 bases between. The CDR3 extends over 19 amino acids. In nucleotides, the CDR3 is TGTGCCAGTAGACTCCGAGGACCCACGGGAGGCCTCGGCAATCAGCCCCAGCATTTT. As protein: CASRLRGPTGGLGNQPQHF.

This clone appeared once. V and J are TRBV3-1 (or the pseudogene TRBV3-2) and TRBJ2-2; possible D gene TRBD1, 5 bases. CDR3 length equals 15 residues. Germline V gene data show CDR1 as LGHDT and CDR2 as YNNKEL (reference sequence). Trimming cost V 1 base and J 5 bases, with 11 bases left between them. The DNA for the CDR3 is TGTGCCAGCAGCCAAGTTGTGGGGCCAACCGGGGAGCTGTTTTTT. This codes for CASSQVVGPTGELFF.

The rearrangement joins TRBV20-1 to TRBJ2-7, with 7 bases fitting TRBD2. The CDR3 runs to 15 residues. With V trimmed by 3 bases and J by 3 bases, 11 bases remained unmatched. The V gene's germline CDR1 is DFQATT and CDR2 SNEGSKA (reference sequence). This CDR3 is CSASRLWGGLYEQYF. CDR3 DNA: TGCAGTGCTAGTAGGTTGTGGGGGGGACTCTACGAGCAGTACTTC.

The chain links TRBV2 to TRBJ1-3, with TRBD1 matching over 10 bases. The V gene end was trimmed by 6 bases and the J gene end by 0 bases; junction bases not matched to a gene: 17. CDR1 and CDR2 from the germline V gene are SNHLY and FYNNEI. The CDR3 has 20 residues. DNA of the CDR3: TGTGCCAGCAGATTCCTTTACCGGGACAGGGGTTTCCTCTCTGGAAACACCATATATTTT. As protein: CASRFLYRDRGFLSGNTIYF.

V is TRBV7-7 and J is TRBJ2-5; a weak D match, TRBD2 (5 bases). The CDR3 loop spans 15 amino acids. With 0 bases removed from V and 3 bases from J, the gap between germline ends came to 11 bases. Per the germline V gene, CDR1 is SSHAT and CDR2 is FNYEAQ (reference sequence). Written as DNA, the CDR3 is TGTGCCAGCAGCTTAGCGAGGGCAGAAAAAGAGACCCAGTACTTC. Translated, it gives CASSLARAEKETQYF.

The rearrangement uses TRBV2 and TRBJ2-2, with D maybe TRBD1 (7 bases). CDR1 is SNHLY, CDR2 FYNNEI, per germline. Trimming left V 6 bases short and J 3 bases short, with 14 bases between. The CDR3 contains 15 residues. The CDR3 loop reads CASSRGAGYTGELFF. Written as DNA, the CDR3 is TGTGCCAGCAGCAGGGGGGCGGGGTACACCGGGGAGCTGTTTTTT.

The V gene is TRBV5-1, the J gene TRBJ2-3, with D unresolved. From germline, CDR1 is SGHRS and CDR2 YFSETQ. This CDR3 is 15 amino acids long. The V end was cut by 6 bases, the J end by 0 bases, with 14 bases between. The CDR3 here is CASTKRSTSTDTQYF. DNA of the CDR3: TGCGCCAGCACGAAGCGTAGTACTAGCACAGATACGCAGTATTTT.

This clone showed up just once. In nucleotides, the CDR3 is TGTGCCAGTAGTATAGATCGAGCCAGACAGGGGATAGGGTACGGAACTGAAGCTTTCTTT. Protein product: CASSIDRARQGIGYGTEAFF. V usage is TRBV19 and J usage is TRBJ1-1, with 8 bases lining up with TRBD1. The V and J ends lost 0 bases and 5 bases, in that order; junction bases with no gene match: 20. Germline CDR1 LNHDA, CDR2 SQIVND (reference sequence). The CDR3 loop spans 20 amino acids.

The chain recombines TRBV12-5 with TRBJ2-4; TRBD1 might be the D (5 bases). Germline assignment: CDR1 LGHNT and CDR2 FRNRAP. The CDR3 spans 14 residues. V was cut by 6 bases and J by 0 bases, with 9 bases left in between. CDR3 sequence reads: CASGPDIAKNIQYF. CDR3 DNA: TGTGCTAGTGGCCCGGACATAGCCAAAAACATTCAGTACTTC.